The 7 T cell receptor beta chains below all came from one sample that was sequenced in a study of identifying expanded T cells in peripheral blood. Libraries were prepared by immunoSEQ multiplex PCR; TCRdb keeps only in-frame clonotypes and omits some of them. This repertoire shows 81,000 or so clones, roughly 89% found once; its top ten account for about 18%. Specimen: blood. The receptors stem from a person aged 18 to 75 in good health.

The chain employs TRBV5-1 and TRBJ1-2; 9 bases map to TRBD1. V was clipped by 0 bases and J by 3 bases; unmatched bases: 9. Germline assignment: CDR1 SGHRS and CDR2 YFSETQ. The CDR3 has 17 amino acids. CDR3 DNA: TGCGCCAGCAGCTTGGGAACCGGGACAGGGATATACTATGGCTACACCTTC. As protein: CASSLGTGTGIYYGYTF.

The gene calls are TRBV9 and TRBJ1-5; 11 positions match TRBD1. Per the germline V gene, CDR1 is SGDLS and CDR2 is YYNGEE. J gave up 4 bases and V 3 bases, and 3 bases lay outside the gene matches. This CDR3 is built from 15 residues. CDR3 loop: CASSGGTGGNQPQHF. CDR3 DNA sequence: TGTGCCAGCAGCGGAGGGACAGGGGGTAATCAGCCCCAGCATTTT.

This sequence joins TRBV29-1 and TRBJ2-7; D might be TRBD1 or TRBD2, each matching 6 bases. The CDR3 extends over 16 amino acids. With 3 bases removed from V and 5 bases from J, the gap between germline ends came to 23 bases. CDR1 is SQVTM, CDR2 ANQGSEA, per germline. The CDR3 reads CSVEGAGDSAPNEQYF. The CDR3, as DNA: TGCAGCGTTGAGGGGGCAGGGGACTCGGCCCCTAACGAGCAGTACTTC.

The J gene is TRBJ2-2, the V gene TRBV4-3; D ambiguous. This CDR3 is 14 amino acids long. V gave up 0 bases and J gave up 7 bases, with 9 bases separating them. Germline values: CDR1 LGHNA, CDR2 YSLEER. CDR3 amino acids: CASSQDSSNGELFF. Written as DNA, the CDR3 is TGCGCCAGCAGCCAAGATTCATCAAACGGGGAGCTGTTTTTT.

This chain joins TRBV28 and TRBJ1-1; D is undetermined. Germline V gene sequence: CDR1 MDHEN, CDR2 SYDVKM. The CDR3 is 13 amino acids. Trimming removed 5 bases at V and 0 bases at J, with 7 bases between. Written as DNA, the CDR3 is TGTGCCAGCAGTCCCCAGTTGAACACTGAAGCTTTCTTT. It yields the protein CASSPQLNTEAFF.

The chain links TRBV6-6 to TRBJ2-1, with 7 bases matching TRBD2. CDR1 is MNHNY, CDR2 SVGAGI, per germline (reference sequence). With 8 bases clipped from V and 7 bases from J, the junction kept 11 bases outside the gene matches. The CDR3 covers 14 residues. CDR3: CASYWSSGNNEQFF. The CDR3 region has the DNA TGTGCCAGCTATTGGTCCAGCGGGAATAATGAGCAGTTCTTC.

The chain carries TRBV10-3 and TRBJ2-2; D ambiguous. The V end was cut by 3 bases, the J end by 7 bases, with 9 bases between. This CDR3 region has 13 residues. Germline V gives CDR1 ENHRY, CDR2 SYGVKD. The CDR3: CAISDFLYGELFF. Written as DNA, the CDR3 is TGTGCCATCAGTGACTTCCTTTACGGGGAGCTGTTTTTT.